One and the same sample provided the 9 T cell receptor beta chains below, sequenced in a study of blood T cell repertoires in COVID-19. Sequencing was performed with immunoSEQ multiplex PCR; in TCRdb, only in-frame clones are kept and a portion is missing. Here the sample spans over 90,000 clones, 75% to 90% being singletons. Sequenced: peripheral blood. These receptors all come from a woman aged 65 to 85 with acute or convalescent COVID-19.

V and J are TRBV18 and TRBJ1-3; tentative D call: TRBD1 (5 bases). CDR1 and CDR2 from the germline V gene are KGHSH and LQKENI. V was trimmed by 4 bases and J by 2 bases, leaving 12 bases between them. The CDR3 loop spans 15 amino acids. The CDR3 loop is CASSHDSQAGNTIYF. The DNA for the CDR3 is TGTGCCAGCTCACACGACAGCCAGGCTGGAAACACCATATATTTT.

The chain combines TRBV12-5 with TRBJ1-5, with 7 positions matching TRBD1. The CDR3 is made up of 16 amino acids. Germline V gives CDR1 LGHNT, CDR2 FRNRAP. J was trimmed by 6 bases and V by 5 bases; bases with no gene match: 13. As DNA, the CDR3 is TGTGCTAGTGGTCCGACAGGGTCGGGACGGCGTCAGCCCCAGCATTTT. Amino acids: CASGPTGSGRRQPQHF.

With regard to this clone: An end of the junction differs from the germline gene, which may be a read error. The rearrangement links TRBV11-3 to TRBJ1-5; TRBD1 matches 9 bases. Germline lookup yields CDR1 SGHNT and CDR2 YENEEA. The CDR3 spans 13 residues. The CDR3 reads CASSPPTLQGAPF. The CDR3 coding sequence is TGTGCCAGCAGCCCACCCACCTTACAGGGGGCCCCTTTT.

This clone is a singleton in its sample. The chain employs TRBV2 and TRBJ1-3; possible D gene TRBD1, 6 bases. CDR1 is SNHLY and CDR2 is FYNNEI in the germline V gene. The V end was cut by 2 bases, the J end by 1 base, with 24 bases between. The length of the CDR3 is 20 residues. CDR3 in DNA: TGTGCCAGCAGTGAACGGGGGGCAGGAACTCTTGTGTATTCTGGAAACACCATATATTTT. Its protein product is CASSERGAGTLVYSGNTIYF.

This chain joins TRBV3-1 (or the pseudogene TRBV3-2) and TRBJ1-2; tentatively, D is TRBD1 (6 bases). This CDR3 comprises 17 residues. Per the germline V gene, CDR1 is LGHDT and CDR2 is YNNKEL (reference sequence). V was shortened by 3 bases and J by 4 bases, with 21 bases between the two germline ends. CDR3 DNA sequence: TGTGCCAGCAGCCATTCGCGGGGGCGGGATGGTACCTATGGCTACACCTTC. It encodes CASSHSRGRDGTYGYTF.

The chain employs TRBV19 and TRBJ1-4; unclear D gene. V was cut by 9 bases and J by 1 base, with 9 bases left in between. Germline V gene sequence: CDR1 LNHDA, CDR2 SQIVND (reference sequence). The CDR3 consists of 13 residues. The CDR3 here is CASSVGTNEKLFF. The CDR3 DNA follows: TGTGCCAGCTCGGTTGGAACTAATGAAAAACTGTTTTTT.

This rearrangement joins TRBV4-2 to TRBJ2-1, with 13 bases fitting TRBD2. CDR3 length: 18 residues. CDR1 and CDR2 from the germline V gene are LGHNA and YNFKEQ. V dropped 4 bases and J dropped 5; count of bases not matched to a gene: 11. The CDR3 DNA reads TGTGCCAGCAGCCCGGATCGACTAGCGGGGGGCCTAAACAATGAGCAGTTCTTC. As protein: CASSPDRLAGGLNNEQFF.

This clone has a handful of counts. CDR3 coding DNA: TGTGCCAGCAGTGATAAATCACTAGCGGGAGGAGGAGAGACCCAGTACTTC. Translated, it gives CASSDKSLAGGGETQYF. The chain uses TRBV7-2 and TRBJ2-5, with 12 nucleotides matching TRBD2. The CDR3 contains 17 residues. V lost 6 bases to trimming and J lost 4 bases; unmatched junction nucleotides: 12. Germline V gene data show CDR1 as SGHTA and CDR2 as FQGNSA.

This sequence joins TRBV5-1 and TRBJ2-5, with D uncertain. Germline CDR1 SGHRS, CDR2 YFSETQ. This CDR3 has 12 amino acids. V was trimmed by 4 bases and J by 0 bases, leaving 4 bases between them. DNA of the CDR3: TGCGCCAGCAGCCGGGACCAAGAGACCCAGTACTTC. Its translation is CASSRDQETQYF.